The clone carrying this T cell receptor (beta chain) was detected only a few times. Its antigen is unidentified. The data stem from a study of T-cell reconstitution after alpha-beta-depleted transplantation in children. Study findings and constraints: The main origin of T-cell counts and diversity one year after transplant was newly produced T cells.

CDR1 and CDR2 from the germline V gene are SQVTM and ANQGSEA. The CDR3 runs 13 residues. Between the trimmed V and J ends, which lost 2 bases and 1 base, there was a span of 8 bases. The library targeted TCRbeta and was prepared with unique molecular identifiers. TCRdb fed the PCR reads into MiXCR, producing one record per CDR3 protein. Among roughly 98,000 distinct CDR3 sequences, around 15% were seen once, and the ten largest hold around 20%. The origin of this receptor is a male patient aged 2-15 years who had a stem cell transplant for acute lymphoblastic leukemia, so the T cells may come from the graft donor. The sample in question was PBMCs, mostly from graft donor cells, obtained 180 days after TCRalphabeta/CD19-depleted stem cell transplant. The chain employs TRBV29-1 and TRBJ2-5; D gene ambiguous. The CDR3, as DNA: TGCAGCGTTGAATTTAATGCCCAAGAGACCCAGTACTTC. Protein sequence: CSVEFNAQETQYF.